Described below is a single TCR beta chain sequence and its context. Germline loops: CDR1 KGHSH, CDR2 LQKENI. The CDR3 sequence is 14 residues long. Between the trimmed V and J ends, which lost 3 bases and 7 bases, there was a span of 13 bases. This specimen comes from a study of blood T cell repertoires in COVID-19. Overall study context: PBMCs, B-cell-depleted T cells, or T cells were the source of the cDNA or gDNA that made up the material.

Per the authors' pipeline: Estimation of nucleated cell counts was performed using reference gene primer amplification. Profiled with immunoSEQ multiplex PCR; TCRdb holds only in-frame clones, not every one. That table gives V, J and clone size, and the DNA gave D and trimming. The profile shows approximately 240,000 clones, over 80% of them singletons. The TCR sequence derives from a woman aged 25 to 39 with COVID-19, enrolled during active disease. The V gene is TRBV18, the J gene TRBJ1-5; tentatively, D is TRBD1 (5 bases). The sample comprised peripheral blood. In nucleotides, the CDR3 is TGTGCCAGCTCACCCGGCAGGGAAGGGCAGCCCCAGCATTTT. Its protein product is CASSPGREGQPQHF.